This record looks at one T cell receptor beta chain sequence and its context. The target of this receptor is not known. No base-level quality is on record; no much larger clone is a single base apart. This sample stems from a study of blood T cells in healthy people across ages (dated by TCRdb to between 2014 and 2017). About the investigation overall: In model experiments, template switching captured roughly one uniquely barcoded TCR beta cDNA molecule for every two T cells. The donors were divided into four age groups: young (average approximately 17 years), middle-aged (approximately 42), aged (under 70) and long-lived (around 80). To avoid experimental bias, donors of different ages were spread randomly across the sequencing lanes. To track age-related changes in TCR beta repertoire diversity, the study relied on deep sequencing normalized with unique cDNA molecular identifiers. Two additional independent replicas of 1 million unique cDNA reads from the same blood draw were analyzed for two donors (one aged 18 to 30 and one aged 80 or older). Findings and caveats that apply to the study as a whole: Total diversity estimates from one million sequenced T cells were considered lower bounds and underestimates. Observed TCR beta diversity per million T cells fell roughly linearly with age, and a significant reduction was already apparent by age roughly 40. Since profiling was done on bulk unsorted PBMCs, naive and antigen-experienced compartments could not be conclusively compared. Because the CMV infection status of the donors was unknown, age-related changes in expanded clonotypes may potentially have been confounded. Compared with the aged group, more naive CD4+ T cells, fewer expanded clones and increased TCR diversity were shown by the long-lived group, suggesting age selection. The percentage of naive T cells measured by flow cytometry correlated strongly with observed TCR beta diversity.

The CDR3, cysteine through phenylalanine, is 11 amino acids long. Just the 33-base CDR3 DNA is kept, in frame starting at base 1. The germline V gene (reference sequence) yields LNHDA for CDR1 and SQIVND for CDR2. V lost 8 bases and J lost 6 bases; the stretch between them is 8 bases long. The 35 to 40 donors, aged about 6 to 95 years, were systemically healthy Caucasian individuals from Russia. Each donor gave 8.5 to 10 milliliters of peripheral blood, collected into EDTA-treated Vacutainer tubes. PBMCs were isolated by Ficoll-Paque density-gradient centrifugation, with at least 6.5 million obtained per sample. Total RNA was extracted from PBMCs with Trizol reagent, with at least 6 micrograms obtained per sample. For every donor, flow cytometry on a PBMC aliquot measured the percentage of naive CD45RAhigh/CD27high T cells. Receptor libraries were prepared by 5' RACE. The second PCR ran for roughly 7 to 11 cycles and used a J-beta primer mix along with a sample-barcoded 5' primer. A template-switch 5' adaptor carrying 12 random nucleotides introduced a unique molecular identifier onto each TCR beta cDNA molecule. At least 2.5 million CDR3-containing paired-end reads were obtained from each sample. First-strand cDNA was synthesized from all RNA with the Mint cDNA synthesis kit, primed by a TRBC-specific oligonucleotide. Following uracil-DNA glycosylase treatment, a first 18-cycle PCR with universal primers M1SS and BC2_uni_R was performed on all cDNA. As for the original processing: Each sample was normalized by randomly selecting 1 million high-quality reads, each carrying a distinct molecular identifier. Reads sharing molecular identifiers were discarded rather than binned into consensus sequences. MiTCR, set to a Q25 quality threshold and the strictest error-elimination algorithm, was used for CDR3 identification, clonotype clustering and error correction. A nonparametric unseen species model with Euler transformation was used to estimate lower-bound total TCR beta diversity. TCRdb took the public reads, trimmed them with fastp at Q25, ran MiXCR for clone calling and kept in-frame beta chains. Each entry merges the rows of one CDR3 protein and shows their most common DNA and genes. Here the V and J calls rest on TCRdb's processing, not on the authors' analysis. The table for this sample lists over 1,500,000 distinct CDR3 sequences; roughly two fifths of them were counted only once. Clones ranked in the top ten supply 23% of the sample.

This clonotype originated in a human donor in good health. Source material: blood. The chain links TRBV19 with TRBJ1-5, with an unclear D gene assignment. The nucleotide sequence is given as TGTGCCAGTTCAAACGGTCAGCCCCAGCATTTT. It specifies CASSNGQPQHF. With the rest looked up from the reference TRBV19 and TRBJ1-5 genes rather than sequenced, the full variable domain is DGGITQSPKYLFRKEGQNVTLSCEQNLNHDAMYWYRQDPGQGLRLIYYSQIVNDFQKGDIAEGYSVSREKKESFPLTVTSAQKNPTAFYLCASSNGQPQHFGDGTRLSIL.